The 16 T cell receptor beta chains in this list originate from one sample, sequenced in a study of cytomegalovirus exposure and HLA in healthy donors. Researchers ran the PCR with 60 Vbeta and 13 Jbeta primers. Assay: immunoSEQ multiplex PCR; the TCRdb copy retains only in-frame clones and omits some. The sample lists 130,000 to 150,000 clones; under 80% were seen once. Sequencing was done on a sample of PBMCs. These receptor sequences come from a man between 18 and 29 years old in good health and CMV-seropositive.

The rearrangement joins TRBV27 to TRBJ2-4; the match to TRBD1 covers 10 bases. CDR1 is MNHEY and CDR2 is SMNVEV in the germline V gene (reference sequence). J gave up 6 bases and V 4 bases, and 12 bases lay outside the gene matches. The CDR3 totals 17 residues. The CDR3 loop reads CASSSYLGQGEINIQYF. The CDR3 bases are TGTGCCAGCAGTTCGTACCTTGGACAGGGGGAAATAAACATTCAGTACTTC.

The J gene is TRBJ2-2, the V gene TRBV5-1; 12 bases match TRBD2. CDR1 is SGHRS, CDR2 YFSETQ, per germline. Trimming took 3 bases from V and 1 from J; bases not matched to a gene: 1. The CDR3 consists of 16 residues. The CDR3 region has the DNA TGCGCCAGCAGCTGGGGACTAGCGGGGAACACCGGGGAGCTGTTTTTT. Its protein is CASSWGLAGNTGELFF.

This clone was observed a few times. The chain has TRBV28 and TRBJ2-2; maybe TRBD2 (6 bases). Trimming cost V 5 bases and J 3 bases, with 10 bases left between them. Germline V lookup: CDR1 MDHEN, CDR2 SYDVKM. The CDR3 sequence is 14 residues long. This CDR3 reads CASSGAGYTGELFF. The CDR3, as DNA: TGTGCCAGCAGTGGGGCGGGGTACACCGGGGAGCTGTTTTTT.

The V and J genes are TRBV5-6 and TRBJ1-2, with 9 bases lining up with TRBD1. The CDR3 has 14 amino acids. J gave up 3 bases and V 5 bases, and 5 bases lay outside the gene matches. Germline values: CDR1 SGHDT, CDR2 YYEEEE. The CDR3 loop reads CASRGQGYYYGYTF. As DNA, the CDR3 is TGTGCCAGCAGGGGACAGGGTTATTACTATGGCTACACCTTC. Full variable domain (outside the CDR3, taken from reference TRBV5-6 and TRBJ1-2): DAGVTQSPTHLIKTRGQQVTLRCSPKSGHDTVSWYQQALGQGPQFIFQYYEEEERQRGNFPDRFSGHQFPNYSSELNVNALLLGDSALYLCASRGQGYYYGYTFGSGTRLTVV.

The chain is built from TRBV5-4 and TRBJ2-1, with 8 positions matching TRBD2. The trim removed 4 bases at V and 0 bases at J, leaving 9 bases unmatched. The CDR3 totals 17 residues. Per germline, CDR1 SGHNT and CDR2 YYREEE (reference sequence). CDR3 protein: CASSRLLAVGSYNEQFF. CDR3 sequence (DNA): TGTGCCAGCAGCCGTCTACTAGCGGTCGGCTCCTACAATGAGCAGTTCTTC.

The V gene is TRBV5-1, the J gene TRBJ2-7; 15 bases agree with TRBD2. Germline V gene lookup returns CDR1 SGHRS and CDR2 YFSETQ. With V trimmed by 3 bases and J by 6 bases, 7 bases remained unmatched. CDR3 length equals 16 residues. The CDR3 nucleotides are TGCGCCAGCAGCTGGGGGACTAGCGGGGGGTTTACCGAGCAGTACTTC. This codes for CASSWGTSGGFTEQYF.

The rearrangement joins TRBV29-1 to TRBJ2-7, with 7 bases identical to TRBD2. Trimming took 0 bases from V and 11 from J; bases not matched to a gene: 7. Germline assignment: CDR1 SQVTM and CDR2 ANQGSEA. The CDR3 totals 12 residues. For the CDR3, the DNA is TGCAGCGTTGAAGAAGGAGGAGGGAGGGAGTACTTC. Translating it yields CSVEEGGGREYF.

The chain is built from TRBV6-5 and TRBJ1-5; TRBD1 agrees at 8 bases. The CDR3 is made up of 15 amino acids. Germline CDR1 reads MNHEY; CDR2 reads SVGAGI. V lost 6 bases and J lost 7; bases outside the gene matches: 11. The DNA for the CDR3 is TGTGCCAGCAGCCCCCGAGGACAGGGTGGGCAGCCCCAGCATTTT. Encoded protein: CASSPRGQGGQPQHF.

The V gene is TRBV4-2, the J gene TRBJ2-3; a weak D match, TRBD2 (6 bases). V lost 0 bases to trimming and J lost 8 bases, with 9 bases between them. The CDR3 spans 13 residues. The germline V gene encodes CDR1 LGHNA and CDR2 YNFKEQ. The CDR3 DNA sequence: TGTGCCAGCAGCCAAGATGGGGGGATTACGCAGTATTTT. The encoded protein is CASSQDGGITQYF.

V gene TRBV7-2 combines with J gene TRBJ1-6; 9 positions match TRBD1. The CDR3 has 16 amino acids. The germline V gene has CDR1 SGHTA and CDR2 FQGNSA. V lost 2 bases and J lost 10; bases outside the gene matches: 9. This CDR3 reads CASSLYGQGLGSPLHF. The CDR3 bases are TGTGCCAGCAGCTTATACGGACAGGGGCTTGGGTCACCCCTCCACTTT.

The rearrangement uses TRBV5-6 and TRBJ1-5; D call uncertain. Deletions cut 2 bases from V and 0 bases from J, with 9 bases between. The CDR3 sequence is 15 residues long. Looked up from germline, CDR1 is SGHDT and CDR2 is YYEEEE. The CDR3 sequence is CASSLMSYSNQPQHF. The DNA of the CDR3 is TGTGCCAGCAGCTTAATGTCCTATAGCAATCAGCCCCAGCATTTT.

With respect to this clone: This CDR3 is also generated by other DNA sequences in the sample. This CDR3 is CASSLGQANTEAFF. As DNA, the CDR3 is TGTGCCAGCAGCTTGGGACAGGCGAACACTGAAGCTTTCTTT. This chain links TRBV5-6 with TRBJ1-1; tentative D call: TRBD1 (6 bases). V was trimmed by 0 bases and J by 1 base, leaving 7 bases between them. The length of the CDR3 is 14 residues. The germline V gene has CDR1 SGHDT and CDR2 YYEEEE.

CDR3 coding DNA: TGCGCCAGCAGGGGCTCCGGGGCCTACGAGCAGTACTTC. Translation: CASRGSGAYEQYF. This chain links TRBV5-1 with TRBJ2-7; D is possibly TRBD2 (5 bases). V lost 5 bases and J 2 bases, leaving 11 bases between the germline ends. Germline V gene lookup returns CDR1 SGHRS and CDR2 YFSETQ. The CDR3 is made up of 13 amino acids.

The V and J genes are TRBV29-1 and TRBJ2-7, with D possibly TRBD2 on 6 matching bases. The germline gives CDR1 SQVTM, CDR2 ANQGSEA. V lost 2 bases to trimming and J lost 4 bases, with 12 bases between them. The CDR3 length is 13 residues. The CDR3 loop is CSVETGAGYEQYF. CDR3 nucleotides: TGCAGCGTTGAAACCGGGGCGGGGTACGAGCAGTACTTC.

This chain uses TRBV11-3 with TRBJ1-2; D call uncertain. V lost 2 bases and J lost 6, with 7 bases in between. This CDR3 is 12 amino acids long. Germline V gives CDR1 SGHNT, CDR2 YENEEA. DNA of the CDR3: TGTGCCAGCAGCTTAAACGGTAATGGCTACACCTTC. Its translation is CASSLNGNGYTF.

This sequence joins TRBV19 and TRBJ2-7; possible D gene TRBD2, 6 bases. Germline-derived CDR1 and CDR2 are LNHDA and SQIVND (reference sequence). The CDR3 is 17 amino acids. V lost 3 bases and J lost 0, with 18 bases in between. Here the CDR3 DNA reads TGTGCCAGTAGTATCCCTTCCCCCGGGACTGTCTCCTACGAGCAGTACTTC. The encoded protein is CASSIPSPGTVSYEQYF.